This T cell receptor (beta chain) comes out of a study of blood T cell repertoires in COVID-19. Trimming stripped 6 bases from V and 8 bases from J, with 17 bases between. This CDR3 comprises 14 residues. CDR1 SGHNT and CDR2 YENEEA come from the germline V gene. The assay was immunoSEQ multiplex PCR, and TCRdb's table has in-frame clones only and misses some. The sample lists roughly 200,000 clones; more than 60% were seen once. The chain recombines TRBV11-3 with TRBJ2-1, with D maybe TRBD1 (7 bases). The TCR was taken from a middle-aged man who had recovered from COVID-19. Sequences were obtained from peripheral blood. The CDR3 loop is CASSRRGHLDEQFF. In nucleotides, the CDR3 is TGTGCCAGCAGTCGGAGGGGGCATCTCGATGAGCAGTTCTTC.